This T cell receptor (beta chain) was profiled in a study of blood T cell repertoires in COVID-19. The CDR3 loop spans 18 amino acids. V shed 0 bases and J 10 bases; nucleotides not matched to a gene: 15. The V gene's germline CDR1 is MNHEY and CDR2 SMNVEV (reference sequence). TCRdb's table, derived via immunoSEQ multiplex PCR, lists solely in-frame clones and lacks some. The sample shows about 110,000 clones, 70% to 85% of them seen only once. The chain links TRBV27 to TRBJ2-1; 10 bases fit TRBD2. Material for sequencing was peripheral blood. The receptor comes from a man in his sixties or seventies with active or convalescent COVID-19. CDR3 in amino acids: CASSLSGGSGRASGEQFF. The DNA of the CDR3 is TGTGCCAGCAGTTTATCAGGGGGGAGCGGGAGGGCCTCAGGGGAGCAGTTCTTC.